One sample yielded the 20 T cell receptor beta chains listed below, sequenced in a study of HIV-infected children after antiretroviral therapy interruption. The TCR library was built from RNA with a 3' RACE protocol and unique molecular identifiers. TCRdb reprocessed the 3' RACE reads with MiXCR, giving one entry per CDR3 protein. The sample consists of around 50,000 distinct CDR3 sequences, more than 3.5% of them appearing once. Described treatment: PENTA 11 planned treatment interruption arm or continuous ART arm. This sample comprised CD45RA+ CD4+ T cells from PBMCs, pooled from several time points, obtained from a donor given antiretroviral therapy, either interrupted or continuous. The subset was: naive CD4+ CD45RA+ CD45RO- T cells. The origin of the receptors is a pool of human donors with HIV.

This clonotype was detected many times. The chain carries TRBV2 and TRBJ1-1, with no clear D. This CDR3 spans 13 amino acids. Germline CDR1 reads SNHLY; CDR2 reads FYNNEI. V was clipped by 6 bases and J by 1 base, with 9 bases between them. Written as DNA, the CDR3 is TGTGCCAGCAGGGGTAAGGGGAACACTGAAGCTTTCTTT. This gives the protein CASRGKGNTEAFF.

This chain links TRBV4-2 with TRBJ2-1; D is unclear. The CDR3 totals 13 residues. V lost 0 bases, J lost 8 bases, and 8 bases lay in between. Per the germline V gene, CDR1 is LGHNA and CDR2 is YNFKEQ. The CDR3 spells CASSQESGDEQFF. CDR3 in DNA: TGTGCCAGCAGCCAAGAGAGTGGGGATGAGCAGTTCTTC.

This clonotype has just a few counts. The chain employs TRBV2 and TRBJ2-7, with D possibly matching TRBD1 (6 bases). With 3 bases removed from V and 3 bases from J, the gap between germline ends came to 9 bases. The germline V gene encodes CDR1 SNHLY and CDR2 FYNNEI. This CDR3 is built from 13 residues. CDR3 sequence: CASSDDRNYEQYF. The CDR3 DNA reads as TGTGCCAGCAGTGACGACAGGAACTACGAGCAGTACTTC.

This clonotype was seen ten or more times. J is TRBJ1-6 and V is TRBV12-3 or TRBV12-4; possibly TRBD1 for D (6 bases). This CDR3 comprises 14 residues. Trimming pared 4 bases from V and 6 bases from J, leaving 10 bases between. The CDR3 nucleotides read TGTGCCAGCAGTTCTCGCAGGGGTAATTCACCCCTCCACTTT. It codes for CASSSRRGNSPLHF.

This clonotype was picked up many times. This chain uses TRBV29-1 with TRBJ2-1; D may be TRBD1 (6 bases). CDR3 size: 11 residues. Trimming removed 6 bases from V and 8 bases from J, with 11 bases in between. Germline V CDR1 and CDR2: SQVTM, ANQGSEA. This chain's CDR3 is CSVLQGYEQFF. CDR3 in DNA: TGCAGCGTCCTACAGGGTTATGAGCAGTTCTTC.

This clonotype was seen just once. The chain links TRBV30 to TRBJ2-5; TRBD1 is a possible D gene (6 bases). V lost 4 bases, J lost 4 bases, and 16 bases lay in between. Looked up from germline, CDR1 is GTSNPN and CDR2 is SVGIG (reference sequence). The CDR3 totals 14 residues. The chain's CDR3 is CAWTWPGQGETQYF. The CDR3 DNA sequence: TGTGCCTGGACCTGGCCGGGACAAGGAGAGACCCAGTACTTC.

The chain combines TRBV4-1 with TRBJ2-7, with 8 bases lining up with TRBD1. This CDR3 contains 16 residues. Germline V CDR1 and CDR2: MGHRA, YSYEKL. The junction had 11 bases not matched to a gene; V was cut back by 4 bases and J by 3 bases. The CDR3 DNA is TGCGCCAGCAGCCCGCCGGACAGGGAGATTAGCTACGAGCAGTACTTC. Its protein product is CASSPPDREISYEQYF.

This clonotype was observed many times. V usage is TRBV12-5 and J usage is TRBJ2-7; D is possibly TRBD1 or TRBD2 (5 bases each). Trimming shortened V by 5 bases and J by 7 bases, and 18 bases separated the two germline ends. The CDR3 is made up of 14 amino acids. CDR1 is LGHNT, CDR2 FRNRAP, per germline. In DNA, the CDR3 is TGTGCTAGTGGTCCAGGTGGGGACGCGAGGGAGCAGTACTTC. Its protein product is CASGPGGDAREQYF.

This clonotype was seen ten or more times. The rearrangement joins TRBV29-1 to TRBJ2-1; a weak D match, TRBD1 (6 bases). The V end lost 0 bases, the J end lost 9 bases, and 15 bases lay between the germline ends. Germline-derived CDR1 and CDR2 are SQVTM and ANQGSEA. The CDR3 consists of 14 residues. The CDR3 sequence is CSVEEGGPGAEQFF. In nucleotides, the CDR3 is TGCAGCGTTGAAGAGGGTGGGCCAGGGGCTGAGCAGTTCTTC.

In this sample, this clonotype turned up many times. The chain employs TRBV20-1 and TRBJ1-2; TRBD1 agrees at 7 bases. Germline trimming cut 3 bases from V and 3 bases from J; bases unmatched to any gene: 10. The germline V gene has CDR1 DFQATT and CDR2 SNEGSKA (reference sequence). CDR3 size: 15 residues. The CDR3 coding sequence is TGCAGTGCTAGTTCGGGAGGGGGCAGGGACTATGGCTACACCTTC. The encoded protein is CSASSGGGRDYGYTF.

This clonotype was counted many times. The V gene is TRBV12-3 or TRBV12-4, the J gene TRBJ2-1; TRBD2 matches at 9 bases. V lost 6 bases, J lost 4 bases, and 10 bases stayed unmatched. This CDR3 is 16 amino acids long. CDR3 nucleotides: TGTGCCAGCAGCCTCCCTCCAGCGGGGGGTTACAATGAGCAGTTCTTC. This codes for CASSLPPAGGYNEQFF.

Many counts were recorded for this clonotype. The chain is built from TRBV28 and TRBJ1-2; D remains unclear. CDR1 and CDR2 from the germline V gene are MDHEN and SYDVKM. The CDR3 is 12 amino acids. V shed 3 bases and J shed 4 bases, with 6 bases lying between them. CDR3 DNA sequence: TGTGCCAGCAGTTTGAATGGCTATGGCTACACCTTC. It specifies CASSLNGYGYTF.

This clonotype was picked up many times. The chain recombines TRBV19 with TRBJ1-5; the D is unclear. V lost 5 bases and J lost 2, with 10 bases in between. CDR1 and CDR2 from the germline V gene are LNHDA and SQIVND (reference sequence). CDR3 size: 14 residues. Written as DNA, the CDR3 is TGTGCCAGTAGTGCCATGACGGGCAATCAGCCCCAGCATTTT. Its protein product is CASSAMTGNQPQHF.

The chain uses TRBV11-2 and TRBJ2-1; D perhaps matches TRBD2 (6 bases). This CDR3 comprises 17 residues. Per germline, CDR1 SGHAT and CDR2 FQNNGV. The ends were cut back, 5 bases at V and 4 bases at J, with 21 bases in the middle. The CDR3 is CASSRKQWGGLYNEQFF. The CDR3 DNA follows: TGTGCCAGCAGCCGTAAGCAATGGGGAGGCCTTTACAATGAGCAGTTCTTC.

This clonotype was counted ten times or more. The V call is TRBV3-1, the J call TRBJ1-5; D might be TRBD1 (5 bases). V lost 3 bases and J lost 6, with 12 bases in between. From germline, CDR1 is LGHDT and CDR2 YNNKEL (reference sequence). The CDR3 extends over 14 amino acids. This chain's CDR3 is CASSHSGGSQPQHF. DNA for the CDR3: TGTGCCAGCAGCCACTCGGGGGGAAGTCAGCCCCAGCATTTT.

Many counts were recorded for this clonotype. The rearrangement links TRBV2 to TRBJ1-6; D is uncertain. CDR3 length equals 14 residues. CDR1 and CDR2 from the germline V gene are SNHLY and FYNNEI. V lost 6 bases and J 9 bases, leaving 15 bases between the germline ends. CDR3 coding DNA: TGTGCCAGCAGCAGTCGCCTTACCCTTTCACCCCTCCACTTT. Protein: CASSSRLTLSPLHF.

The V gene is TRBV12-3 or TRBV12-4, the J gene TRBJ1-2; 8 bases line up with TRBD1. Trimming removed 5 bases from V and 4 bases from J; junction bases left unmatched: 9. The CDR3 contains 15 residues. The CDR3 reads CASSERDRTLYGYTF. CDR3 coding DNA: TGTGCCAGCAGTGAAAGGGACAGGACACTCTATGGCTACACCTTC.

This clonotype was counted many times. This chain uses TRBV6-8 with TRBJ2-3, with TRBD1 matching over 9 bases. The J segment lost 4 bases and the V segment lost 7 bases, leaving 6 bases of the junction unmatched. This CDR3 region has 14 residues. Per germline, CDR1 MNHGY and CDR2 SAAAGT. CDR3 protein: CASKKDRGSDTQYF. CDR3 DNA: TGTGCCAGCAAGAAGGACAGGGGCTCAGATACGCAGTATTTT.

This clonotype was counted only a few times. The rearrangement uses TRBV11-3 and TRBJ1-1, with D possibly TRBD1 on 5 matching bases. There are 14 residues in the CDR3. V was pared by 8 bases and J by 3 bases, with 16 bases between. The V gene's germline CDR1 is SGHNT and CDR2 YENEEA. The CDR3 sequence is CASGQEGADTEAFF. The CDR3 DNA reads TGTGCCAGCGGCCAGGAAGGGGCAGACACTGAAGCTTTCTTT.

The J gene is TRBJ2-2, the V gene TRBV6-5; a weak D match, TRBD2 (5 bases). V lost 5 bases to trimming and J lost 2 bases, with 9 bases between them. The V gene's germline CDR1 is MNHEY and CDR2 SVGAGI. This CDR3 is 14 amino acids long. This CDR3 reads CASSGRTNTGELFF. DNA of the CDR3: TGTGCCAGCAGTGGCCGGACTAACACCGGGGAGCTGTTTTTT.